The rows below give T cell receptor beta chains drawn from one sample of a study of cytomegalovirus exposure and HLA in healthy donors. Repertoires were generated with immunoSEQ multiplex PCR, while TCRdb's copy carries only in-frame clones and drops some. The sample has around 100,000 clones. Sequenced: PBMCs. These receptors were taken from a man in his fifties in good health and CMV-seronegative. Both conserved end residues are part of each CDR3. The D gene is left open where the match is weak.

CDR3 DNA | CDR3 protein | J gene | V gene | D gene
TGTGCCATCAGTGAGACACTAGCGGGGGGAGACAATGAGCAGTTCTTC | CAISETLAGGDNEQFF | TRBJ2-1 | TRBV10-3 | TRBD2
TGTGCCAGCAGCGACGCAGTGGGCACTAATGAAAAACTGTTTTTT | CASSDAVGTNEKLFF | TRBJ1-4 | TRBV14 | NA
TGTGCCAGCAGCCGCCAGGTTGTGGATACGCAGTATTTT | CASSRQVVDTQYF | TRBJ2-3 | TRBV7-9 | NA
TGTGCCAGCAGTGGTACAGGGTCCAGTCCCTCCCTCCACTTT | CASSGTGSSPSLHF | TRBJ1-6 | TRBV2 | NA
TGTGCCAGCAGCCAGGGACTAGCGGGGGTTGAGACCCAGTACTTC | CASSQGLAGVETQYF | TRBJ2-5 | TRBV7-9 | TRBD2
TGTGCCAGCAGCCAAGGACCATCTAGCGGCTCCTACAATGAGCAGTTCTTC | CASSQGPSSGSYNEQFF | TRBJ2-1 | TRBV14 | TRBD2
TGTGCCAGCAGCCATTCGGGTCAGCCCCAGCATTTT | CASSHSGQPQHF | TRBJ1-5 | TRBV7-2 | NA
TGTGCCAGCAGCGTAGGGGGGACTAAAGAGACCCAGTACTTC | CASSVGGTKETQYF | TRBJ2-5 | TRBV9 | TRBD2
TGTGCCAGCAGCACCGGACTAGCGGGGACCAATGAGCAGTTCTTC | CASSTGLAGTNEQFF | TRBJ2-1 | TRBV5-4 | TRBD2
TGTGCCAGCTCACCAACGGGCGCGGGGAAAAAGCAGTACTTC | CASSPTGAGKKQYF | TRBJ2-7 | TRBV18 | NA
TGTGCCAGCAGTCGACCGGGGGGCGCCTACAATGAGCAGTTCTTC | CASSRPGGAYNEQFF | TRBJ2-1 | TRBV6-6 | NA
TGTGCCACCCTAGTTTCATCTGAAGCTTTCTTT | CATLVSSEAFF | TRBJ1-1 | TRBV6-5 | NA
TGTGCCACCCAGGGCTACACTGAAGCTTTCTTT | CATQGYTEAFF | TRBJ1-1 | TRBV6-5 | NA
TGTGCCATCAGTGAGTCGACAGGGTACTTAGATGGCTACACCTTC | CAISESTGYLDGYTF | TRBJ1-2 | TRBV10-3 | TRBD1
TGTGCCAGTAGTTTGGGGCAGCGGGGCAGCTCCTACAATGAGCAGTTCTTC | CASSLGQRGSSYNEQFF | TRBJ2-1 | TRBV19 | TRBD2
TGTGCCAGCAGTGACGGGACAGGACTTTACGAGCAGTACTTC | CASSDGTGLYEQYF | TRBJ2-7 | TRBV6-5 | TRBD1
TGTGCCACCAGCAGGGGGGGGAGCGATGAAAAACTGTTTTTT | CATSRGGSDEKLFF | TRBJ1-4 | TRBV15 | NA
TGTGCCAGCAGTGAGCCGGGACAGGACTACGAGCAGTACTTC | CASSEPGQDYEQYF | TRBJ2-7 | TRBV25-1 | TRBD1
TGTGCCAGCAGCTTGGCTGTCGGGAGAGGGGCAGATACGCAGTATTTT | CASSLAVGRGADTQYF | TRBJ2-3 | TRBV5-4 | NA
TGTGCCAGCATGTTGGACAGGGCATATCAGCCCCAGCATTTT | CASMLDRAYQPQHF | TRBJ1-5 | TRBV2 | TRBD1
TGTGCCAGCAGCTTAGCGGGACAAGGCTCCTACGAGCAGTACTTC | CASSLAGQGSYEQYF | TRBJ2-7 | TRBV7-9 | NA
TGTGCCAGCTCCCCAACAGGGGGCACTGAAGCTTTCTTT | CASSPTGGTEAFF | TRBJ1-1 | TRBV18 | TRBD1
TGTGCTAGCAGCCCCTTCCGGACTAGCTTATTAGAGACCCAGTACTTC | CASSPFRTSLLETQYF | TRBJ2-5 | TRBV7-7 | TRBD2
TGTGCCAGTAGTATGAGGCGGAGCAATCAGCCCCAGCATTTT | CASSMRRSNQPQHF | TRBJ1-5 | TRBV19 | NA
TGTGCCAGCAGTTTACGACAGGGGGCTAGTGGCTACACCTTC | CASSLRQGASGYTF | TRBJ1-2 | TRBV27 | TRBD1
TGTGCCAGCAGCTTAGGGCCGACAGGGAATGGCTACACCTTC | CASSLGPTGNGYTF | TRBJ1-2 | TRBV11-2 | TRBD1
TGCGCCAGCAGATCCCATGGACAGGGAGAGGAGACCCAGTACTTC | CASRSHGQGEETQYF | TRBJ2-5 | TRBV5-1 | TRBD1
TGCGCCAGCAGCTCCGGGACATATACGCAGTATTTT | CASSSGTYTQYF | TRBJ2-3 | TRBV4-1 | NA
TGCGCCAGCAGTGACGGCAAGGGGCAAGAGACCCAGTACTTC | CASSDGKGQETQYF | TRBJ2-5 | TRBV10-2 | NA
TGTGCCAGCAGCCCGTCGGTCCGGGGCGAGCAGTACTTC | CASSPSVRGEQYF | TRBJ2-7 | TRBV7-9 | NA
TGTGCCAGTAGTATGGCAGGGGGCTTCGGCAATCAGCCCCAGCATTTT | CASSMAGGFGNQPQHF | TRBJ1-5 | TRBV19 | TRBD1
TGCGCCAGCAGCTTTTGGGAATCGGGGGAGCAGTACTTC | CASSFWESGEQYF | TRBJ2-7 | TRBV5-1 | NA
TGTGCCAGCAGCCAACAGGGTGGGGACTATGGCTACACCTTC | CASSQQGGDYGYTF | TRBJ1-2 | TRBV5-4 | NA
TGTGCCAGCAGCTCCGCGGGGGGGACACAAGAGACCCAGTACTTC | CASSSAGGTQETQYF | TRBJ2-5 | TRBV5-4 | TRBD2
TGCGCCAGCAGCCAGATCGGTGGTAACTATGGCTACACCTTC | CASSQIGGNYGYTF | TRBJ1-2 | TRBV4-1 | NA
TGTGCCAGCAGCTCGGACAGGGCAAGCTATGGCTACACCTTC | CASSSDRASYGYTF | TRBJ1-2 | TRBV7-2 | TRBD1
TGTGCCAGTAGTATGAACCAGGGGACAGCGAACACCGGGGAGCTGTTTTTT | CASSMNQGTANTGELFF | TRBJ2-2 | TRBV19 | TRBD1
TGCGCCAGCAGCCTACCGGGACTGGGCTACGAGCAGTACTTC | CASSLPGLGYEQYF | TRBJ2-7 | TRBV5-1 | NA
TGTGCCAGCAGTGGGGCAGGGATCTCCTACGAGCAGTACTTC | CASSGAGISYEQYF | TRBJ2-7 | TRBV6-1 | NA
TGTGCCAGCAGTTACCGTACGGGGGTCGACACCGGGGAGCTGTTTTTT | CASSYRTGVDTGELFF | TRBJ2-2 | TRBV6-6 | NA
TGTGCCAGTAGTATAGCTTCGACTAGCGGGAGCGAGACCCAGTACTTC | CASSIASTSGSETQYF | TRBJ2-5 | TRBV19 | TRBD2
TGTGCCAGCAGTGCTACAGGGTCTACTGGCTACACCTTC | CASSATGSTGYTF | TRBJ1-2 | TRBV6-4 | NA
TGCGCCAGCAGCCAGGGGGAGGGGGGCGCGGGAGATGAAAAACTGTTTTTT | CASSQGEGGAGDEKLFF | TRBJ1-4 | TRBV4-3 | NA
TGTGCCAGCAACCTTAGGGAAGGAGGCTACGAGCAGTACTTC | CASNLREGGYEQYF | TRBJ2-7 | TRBV11-2 | NA
TGTGCCAGCAGTGGGGGGGACTTCCCAACCTACGAGCAGTACTTC | CASSGGDFPTYEQYF | TRBJ2-7 | TRBV5-5 | TRBD2
TGTGCCAGCTCTCCCAGCGGGAGGCAGGAGACCCAGTACTTC | CASSPSGRQETQYF | TRBJ2-5 | TRBV6-5 | TRBD2
TGTGCCAGTAATTACCGGGACAGGGATAACAATGAGCAGTTCTTC | CASNYRDRDNNEQFF | TRBJ2-1 | TRBV19 | TRBD1
TGTGCCAGCAGCCTCCTCCCCGTGGGACTAAATTCACCCCTCCACTTT | CASSLLPVGLNSPLHF | TRBJ1-6 | TRBV14 | NA
TGTGCCAGTAGTATTAGTCAGTTGGGCTCCGAGCAGTACTTC | CASSISQLGSEQYF | TRBJ2-7 | TRBV19 | NA
TGCGCCAGCAGCTTGGACCAGTTCGCCCGCTACACCTTC | CASSLDQFARYTF | TRBJ1-2 | TRBV5-1 | NA
TGTGCCAGCAGCTTGGTGCAGACAGGGGCATATGGCTACACCTTC | CASSLVQTGAYGYTF | TRBJ1-2 | TRBV5-6 | TRBD1
TGCGCCAGCAGCTGGGGACAGGGGGCTACGAACACTGAAGCTTTCTTT | CASSWGQGATNTEAFF | TRBJ1-1 | TRBV5-1 | TRBD1
TGCGCCAGCAGCCAAGTGGGGACAGAGAACAATGAGCAGTTCTTC | CASSQVGTENNEQFF | TRBJ2-1 | TRBV4-3 | TRBD1